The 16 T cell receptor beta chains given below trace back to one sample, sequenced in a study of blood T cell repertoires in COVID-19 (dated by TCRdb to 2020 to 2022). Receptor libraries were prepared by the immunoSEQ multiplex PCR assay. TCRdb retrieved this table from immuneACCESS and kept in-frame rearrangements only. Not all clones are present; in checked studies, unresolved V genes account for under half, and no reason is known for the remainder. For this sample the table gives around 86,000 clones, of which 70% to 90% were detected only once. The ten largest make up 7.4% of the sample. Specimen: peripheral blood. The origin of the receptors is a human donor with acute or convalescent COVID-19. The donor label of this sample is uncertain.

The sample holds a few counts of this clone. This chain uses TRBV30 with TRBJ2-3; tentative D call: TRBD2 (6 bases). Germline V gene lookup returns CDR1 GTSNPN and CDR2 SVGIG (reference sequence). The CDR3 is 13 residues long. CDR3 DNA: TGTACCTCGACTAGTTTGGGCACAGATACGCAGTATTTT. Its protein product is CTSTSLGTDTQYF.

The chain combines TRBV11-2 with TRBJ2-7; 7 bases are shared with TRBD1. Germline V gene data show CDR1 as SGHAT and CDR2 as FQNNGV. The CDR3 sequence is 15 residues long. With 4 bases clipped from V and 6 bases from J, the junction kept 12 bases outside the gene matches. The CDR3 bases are TGTGCCAGCAGCTACCTAGGAGGACAGGTGACCGAGCAGTACTTC. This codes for CASSYLGGQVTEQYF.

The CDR3 DNA reads as TGCGCCAGCAGCCTAACAGGGGCTGCTAATGAAAAACTGTTTTTT. This translates into CASSLTGAANEKLFF. The chain uses TRBV5-1 and TRBJ1-4; 7 positions match TRBD1. This CDR3 has 15 amino acids. The V gene end was trimmed by 4 bases and the J gene end by 3 bases; junction bases not matched to a gene: 6. The germline V gene encodes CDR1 SGHRS and CDR2 YFSETQ.

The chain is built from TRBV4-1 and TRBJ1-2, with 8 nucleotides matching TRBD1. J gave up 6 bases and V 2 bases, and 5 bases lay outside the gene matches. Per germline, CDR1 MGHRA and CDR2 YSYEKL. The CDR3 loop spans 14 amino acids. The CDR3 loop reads CASSQTSQGDGYTF. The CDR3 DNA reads TGCGCCAGCAGCCAAACCTCACAGGGGGATGGCTACACCTTC.

For the CDR3, the DNA is TGCGCCAGCAGCCAAGATCCGCAGCGGGGGGCTCTAAACACCGGGGAGCTGTTTTTT. Amino acids: CASSQDPQRGALNTGELFF. V gene TRBV4-1 combines with J gene TRBJ2-2; 9 bases agree with TRBD2. With V trimmed by 0 bases and J by 2 bases, 10 bases remained unmatched. Germline V lookup: CDR1 MGHRA, CDR2 YSYEKL. This CDR3 contains 19 residues.

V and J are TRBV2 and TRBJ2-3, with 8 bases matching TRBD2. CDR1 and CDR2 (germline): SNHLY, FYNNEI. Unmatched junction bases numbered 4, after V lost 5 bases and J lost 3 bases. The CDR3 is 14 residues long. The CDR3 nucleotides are TGTGCCAGCAGTATCTTAGCGGGGACAGATACGCAGTATTTT. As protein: CASSILAGTDTQYF.

The CDR3 loop is CASSQDLAGARKFF. DNA for the CDR3: TGTGCCAGCAGCCAAGATCTAGCGGGGGCCAGGAAGTTCTTC. V is TRBV3-1 (or the pseudogene TRBV3-2) and J is TRBJ2-1; 10 positions match TRBD2. CDR3 length equals 14 residues. CDR1 is LGHDT and CDR2 is YNNKEL in the germline V gene (reference sequence). V was pared by 0 bases and J by 14 bases, with 7 bases of the junction left unmatched.

This chain's CDR3 is CASSPAVRGYEQYF. The CDR3 DNA sequence: TGTGCCAGCTCACCGGCAGTCAGGGGGTACGAGCAGTACTTC. V gene TRBV18 combines with J gene TRBJ2-7; TRBD1 aligns across 7 bases. V lost 3 bases and J lost 4; bases outside the gene matches: 6. The CDR3 contains 14 residues. Germline values: CDR1 KGHSH, CDR2 LQKENI. Using reference TRBV18 and TRBJ2-7 for the parts outside the CDR3, the full variable domain is NAGVMQNPRHLVRRRGQEARLRCSPMKGHSHVYWYRQLPEEGLKFMVYLQKENIIDESGMPKERFSAEFPKEGPSILRIQQVVRGDSAAYFCASSPAVRGYEQYFGPGTRLTVT.

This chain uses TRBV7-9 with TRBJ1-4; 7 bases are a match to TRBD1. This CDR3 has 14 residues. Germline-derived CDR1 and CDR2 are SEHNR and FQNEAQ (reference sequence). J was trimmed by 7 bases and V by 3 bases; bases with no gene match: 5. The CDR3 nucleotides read TGTGCCAGCAGCTTCGACAGGGACGGTGAAAAACTGTTTTTT. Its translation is CASSFDRDGEKLFF.

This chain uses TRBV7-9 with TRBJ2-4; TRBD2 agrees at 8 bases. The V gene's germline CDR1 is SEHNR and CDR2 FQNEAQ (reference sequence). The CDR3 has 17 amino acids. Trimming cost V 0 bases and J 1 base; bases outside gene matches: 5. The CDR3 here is CASSLAFPSGAKNIQYF. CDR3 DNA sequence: TGTGCCAGCAGCTTAGCTTTCCCTAGCGGGGCCAAAAACATTCAGTACTTC.

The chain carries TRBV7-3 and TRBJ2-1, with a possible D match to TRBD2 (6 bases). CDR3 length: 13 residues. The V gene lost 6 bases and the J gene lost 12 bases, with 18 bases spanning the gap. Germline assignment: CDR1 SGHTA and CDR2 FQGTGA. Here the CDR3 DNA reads TGTGCCAGCAGTCGGGACTCCCAAACCGGGCAGTTCTTC. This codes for CASSRDSQTGQFF.

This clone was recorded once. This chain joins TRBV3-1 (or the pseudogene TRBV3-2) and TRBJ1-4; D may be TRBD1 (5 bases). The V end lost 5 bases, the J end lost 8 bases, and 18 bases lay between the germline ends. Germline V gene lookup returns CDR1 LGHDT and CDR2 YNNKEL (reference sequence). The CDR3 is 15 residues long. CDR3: CASSDSLGKGEKLFF. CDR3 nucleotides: TGTGCCAGCAGCGACAGCCTAGGAAAAGGGGAAAAACTGTTTTTT.

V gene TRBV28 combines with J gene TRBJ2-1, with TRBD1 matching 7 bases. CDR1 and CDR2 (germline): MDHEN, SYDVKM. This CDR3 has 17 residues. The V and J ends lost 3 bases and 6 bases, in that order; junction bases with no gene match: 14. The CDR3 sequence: CASSLPPRTGRINEQFF. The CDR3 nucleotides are TGTGCCAGCAGTTTGCCCCCCCGGACAGGAAGGATCAATGAGCAGTTCTTC.

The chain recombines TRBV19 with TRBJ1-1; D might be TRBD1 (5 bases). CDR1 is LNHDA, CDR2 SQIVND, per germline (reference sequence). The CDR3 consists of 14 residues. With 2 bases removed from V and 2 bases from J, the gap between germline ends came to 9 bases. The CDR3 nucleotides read TGTGCCAGTAGTATAAGGGGAAAAAACACTGAAGCTTTCTTT. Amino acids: CASSIRGKNTEAFF.

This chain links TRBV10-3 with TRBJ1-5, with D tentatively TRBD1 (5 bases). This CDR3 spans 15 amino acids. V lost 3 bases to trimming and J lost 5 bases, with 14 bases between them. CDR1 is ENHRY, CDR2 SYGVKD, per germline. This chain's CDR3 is CAISDWYGGDQPQHF. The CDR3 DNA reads TGTGCCATCAGTGATTGGTACGGGGGGGATCAGCCCCAGCATTTT.

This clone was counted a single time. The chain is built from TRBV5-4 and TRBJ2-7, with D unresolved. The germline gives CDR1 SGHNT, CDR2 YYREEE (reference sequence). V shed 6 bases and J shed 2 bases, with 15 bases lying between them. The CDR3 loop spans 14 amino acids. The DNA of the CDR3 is TGTGCCAGCACCTTAGACGGCAGGACCTACGAGCAGTACTTC. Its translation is CASTLDGRTYEQYF.